This T cell receptor beta chain was identified in a study of shared T cell receptors in the human thymus. Germline V CDR1 and CDR2: SEHNR, FQNEAQ (reference sequence). This CDR3 has 15 residues. V shed 5 bases, J shed 5 bases, and the junction held 8 bases outside the gene matches. The repertoire was sequenced with immunoSEQ multiplex PCR; TCRdb's copy has only in-frame clones and lacks some. The data hold approximately 730,000 clones, with 80% to 90% observed a single time. This sample also belongs to another study, concerning human thymus T cells. That paper adds: Having corrective surgery for congenital heart defects, healthy Finnish infants were the ones who donated. Related research described thymic repertoires that were highly overlapping among unrelated individuals.

Sequenced sample: thymocytes. The TCR originated in a girl under three years old with a congenital heart defect. The chain links TRBV7-9 to TRBJ1-3; 8 bases are a match to TRBD1. The CDR3 region is CASSPRQGRRNTIYF. The CDR3 DNA sequence: TGTGCCAGCAGCCCTAGACAGGGGCGAAGAAACACCATATATTTT.